Shown below are 21 T cell receptor beta chains from a single sample sequenced in a study of T cell clonality in common variable immunodeficiency. Study-wide results and caveats: Fewer deletions and N-nucleotide insertions were reportedly seen in common variable immunodeficiency TCR beta sequences.

Libraries were prepared by immunoSEQ multiplex PCR; TCRdb keeps only in-frame clonotypes and omits some of them. The sample has 2,500 to 3,000 clones, none seen only once. These receptors are not linked to any known antigen. Sample: peripheral blood mononuclear cells. These receptors were taken from a human donor with common variable immunodeficiency.

In its sample, this clone ranks as medium-sized. The read ends 3 residues shy of where the CDR3 ends; the end is completed using the germline J gene. This chain links TRBV7-3 with TRBJ2-1; no reliable D call. The germline V gene encodes CDR1 SGHTA and CDR2 FQGTGA. The CDR3 spans 14 residues. Trimming removed 2 bases at V and 6 bases at J, with 11 bases between. The CDR3 sequence is CASSLGTVPNEQFF. The sequenced CDR3 bases are TGTGCCAGCAGCTTAGGTACAGTCCCCAATGAG.

By share, this clone ranks as medium-sized (0.01 to 0.1%). Read data end 3 residues before the CDR3 end; the end is taken from the germline J gene. The V gene is TRBV30, the J gene TRBJ1-1; D call uncertain. Between the trimmed V and J ends, which lost 8 bases and 5 bases, there was a span of 12 bases. CDR1 GTSNPN and CDR2 SVGIG come from the germline V gene (reference sequence). The CDR3 extends over 11 amino acids. CDR3 protein: CAARDFTEAFF. The CDR3 bases that were read are TGTGCCGCCAGAGACTTTACTGAA.

In its sample, this clone ranks as medium-sized. CDR3 bases read: TGCAGTGCTTTACTAGTGGGGGGGCTAGATACG. This gives the protein CSALLVGGLDT. The complete CDR3 sequence is CSALLVGGLDTQYF. This chain uses TRBV20-1 with TRBJ2-3; possible D gene TRBD2, 7 bases. The read comes to an end 3 residues before the CDR3 does, leaving the germline J gene to fill in the end. Germline V CDR1 and CDR2: DFQATT, SNEGSKA (reference sequence). There are 14 residues in the CDR3. Trimming took 5 bases from V and 5 from J, leaving 17 bases between them.

Judged by abundance, this clone is medium-sized (0.01 to 0.1%). Read sequence stops 3 residues before the CDR3 end, and the germline J gene provides the missing end. The chain combines TRBV20-1 with TRBJ2-1; unclear D gene. V lost 7 bases and J 0 bases, leaving 25 bases between the germline ends. The CDR3 length is 18 residues. CDR1 is DFQATT, CDR2 SNEGSKA, per germline (reference sequence). The CDR3 loop is CSGLEALVRQVSYNEQFF. Partial CDR3 DNA: TGCAGTGGTCTCGAGGCCCTTGTACGCCAAGTCTCCTACAATGAG.

This clone qualifies as medium-sized. The observed sequence ends 3 residues before the CDR3 terminus, with the missing tail filled in from the germline J gene. This chain connects TRBV5-1 to TRBJ2-3; possibly TRBD2 for D (7 bases). CDR3 length equals 15 residues. The germline gives CDR1 SGHRS, CDR2 YFSETQ. Trimming took off 3 bases at V and 3 bases at J, with 14 bases between the two ends. CDR3 residues: CASSSGEGVTDTQYF. The CDR3 bases that were read are TGCGCCAGCAGCTCAGGGGAGGGGGTAACAGATACG. Full variable domain (outside the CDR3, taken from reference TRBV5-1 and TRBJ2-3): KAGVTQTPRYLIKTRGQQVTLSCSPISGHRSVSWYQQTPGQGLQFLFEYFSETQRNKGNFPGRFSGRQFSNSRSEMNVSTLELGDSALYLCASSSGEGVTDTQYFGPGTRLTVL.

This clone was found many times. The read terminates 3 residues ahead of where the CDR3 ends, so the germline J gene completes it. The chain has TRBV20-1 and TRBJ1-4; 7 bases map to TRBD1. There are 15 residues in the CDR3. CDR1 and CDR2 from the germline V gene are DFQATT and SNEGSKA (reference sequence). The V segment lost 6 bases and the J segment 2 bases; nucleotides outside the gene matches: 9. The sequenced part of the CDR3 DNA is TGCAGTGCGGAGACAGGGTGGGGCACTAATGAAAAA. Translated: CSAETGWGTNEK. The complete CDR3 sequence is CSAETGWGTNEKLFF.

This clone was counted between two and nine times. The read gets to within 3 residues of the CDR3 end, and the germline J gene fills in the rest. This rearrangement joins TRBV7-9 to TRBJ1-1; D may be TRBD1 (5 bases). The CDR3 sequence is 14 residues long. With 5 bases removed from V and 2 bases from J, the gap between germline ends came to 12 bases. Germline-derived CDR1 and CDR2 are SEHNR and FQNEAQ (reference sequence). CDR3: CASSHRGHNTEAFF. The sequenced CDR3 bases are TGTGCCAGCAGCCACCGAGGACATAACACTGAA.

This clone was seen ten or more times. The read gets to within 3 residues of the CDR3 end, and the germline J gene fills in the rest. This sequence joins TRBV5-1 and TRBJ2-1, with D possibly being TRBD1 (5 bases). The germline V gene encodes CDR1 SGHRS and CDR2 YFSETQ. The germline V and J ends were trimmed by 4 bases and 8 bases, with 7 bases remaining between them. This CDR3 region has 11 residues. The sequenced part of the CDR3 DNA is TGCGCCAGCAGCGCCAGGGATGAG. It codes for CASSARDE. The whole CDR3 reads CASSARDEQFF.

This clone showed up just a few times. The read ends 3 residues early relative to the CDR3; the germline J gene fills the gap. J is TRBJ2-5 and V is TRBV11-1; 7 positions match TRBD2. Germline V gene data show CDR1 as SGHAT and CDR2 as FQDESV (reference sequence). The CDR3 is made up of 14 amino acids. With V trimmed by 5 bases and J by 2 bases, 5 bases remained unmatched. CDR3 DNA (partial): TGTGCCAGCAGCCGGGGACTACAACAAGAGACC. Translating it yields CASSRGLQQET. From start to end, the CDR3 is CASSRGLQQETQYF.

In this sample, this clone is medium-sized. The read gets to within 3 residues of the CDR3 end, and the germline J gene fills in the rest. The chain uses TRBV19 and TRBJ2-1, with TRBD2 identical over 10 bases. Germline V CDR1 and CDR2: LNHDA, SQIVND (reference sequence). CDR3 length: 16 residues. V lost 1 base to trimming and J lost 3 bases; unmatched junction nucleotides: 3. The CDR3: CASSIAASGGYNEQFF. The CDR3 DNA, read in part, is TGTGCCAGTAGTATAGCGGCTAGCGGGGGCTACAATGAG.

This clone is medium-sized within its sample. CDR3 DNA, as far as it was read: TGTGCCAGCAGCTTAGGGTCAGGGGGCTATCAGCCC. This gives the protein CASSLGSGGYQP. The whole CDR3 is CASSLGSGGYQPQHF. V and J are TRBV7-9 and TRBJ1-5; 8 bases are shared with TRBD1. The CDR3 goes on 3 residues after the read ends, and that part is filled in from the germline J gene. Germline-derived CDR1 and CDR2 are SEHNR and FQNEAQ (reference sequence). With 1 base clipped from V and 5 bases from J, the junction kept 4 bases outside the gene matches. This CDR3 region has 15 residues.

This clone ranks as medium-sized. From the germline J gene comes the end of the CDR3, since the read stops 3 residues before it. The chain uses TRBV7-8 and TRBJ1-1; 9 nucleotides agree with TRBD1. The germline gives CDR1 SGHVS, CDR2 FQNEAQ. This CDR3 contains 15 residues. CDR3 sequence reads: CASSLRARDRVEAFF. CDR3 bases read: TGTGCCAGCAGCTTACGGGCGAGGGACAGGGTCGAA. The whole variable domain, remainder taken from reference TRBV7-8 and TRBJ1-1, is GAGVSQSPRYKVAKRGQDVALRCDPISGHVSLFWYQQALGQGPEFLTYFQNEAQLDKSGLPSDRFFAERPEGSVSTLKIQRTQQEDSAVYLCASSLRARDRVEAFFGQGTRLTVV.

By proportion, this clone is medium-sized (0.01 to 0.1%). The read ends 3 residues before the CDR3 terminus; that terminus is restored from the germline J gene. The rearrangement links TRBV14 to TRBJ2-5; D gene unclear. The CDR3 spans 15 residues. Germline V gene sequence: CDR1 SGHDN, CDR2 FVKESK. V was clipped by 3 bases and J by 2 bases, with 13 bases between them. The CDR3 sequence is CASSHPSKGQETQYF. The CDR3 bases that were read are TGTGCCAGCAGCCACCCGAGCAAGGGTCAAGAGACC.

This clone was detected many times. The read ends 3 residues before the CDR3 terminus; that terminus is restored from the germline J gene. The chain recombines TRBV12-3 or TRBV12-4 with TRBJ2-7; TRBD1 agrees at 8 bases. The CDR3 is 15 amino acids. J lost 0 bases, V lost 4 bases, and 5 bases had no gene match. CDR3 loop: CASSSRQGASYEQYF. The sequenced CDR3 bases are TGTGCCAGCAGTTCTCGTCAGGGGGCCTCCTACGAG.

With regard to this clone: The read ends 3 residues before the CDR3 terminus; that terminus is restored from the germline J gene. The V call is TRBV7-9, the J call TRBJ1-3; D ambiguous. Germline-derived CDR1 and CDR2 are SEHNR and FQNEAQ (reference sequence). Trimming removed 4 bases at V and 4 bases at J, with 11 bases between. The CDR3 runs 14 residues. The CDR3 region is CASSSKGFGNTIYF. The CDR3 DNA, read in part, is TGTGCCAGCAGCTCTAAAGGGTTCGGAAACACC.

In its sample, this clone is medium-sized. The read falls 3 residues short of the CDR3 end, and the missing part is taken from the germline J gene. V is TRBV5-1 and J is TRBJ2-3, with D maybe TRBD1 (5 bases). This CDR3 comprises 14 residues. Trimming shortened V by 2 bases and J by 3 bases, and 10 bases separated the two germline ends. The germline V gene has CDR1 SGHRS and CDR2 YFSETQ. The sequenced CDR3 bases are TGCGCCAGCAGCTTCGGCAGGGTGACAGATACG. Protein sequence: CASSFGRVTDT. Given in full, the CDR3 is CASSFGRVTDTQYF.

In its sample, this clone ranks as medium-sized. The CDR3 end is not reached by the read, which stops 3 residues before it; the germline J gene fills it in. V is TRBV18 and J is TRBJ1-6, with D possibly matching TRBD1 (6 bases). CDR1 and CDR2 (germline): KGHSH, LQKENI. With 2 bases removed from V and 9 bases from J, the gap between germline ends came to 14 bases. This CDR3 comprises 15 residues. CDR3 DNA (partial): TGTGCCAGCTCACCAGACACAGGGCGCTCTTCACCC. It specifies CASSPDTGRSSP. The full CDR3 sequence reads CASSPDTGRSSPLHF. Filled out from reference TRBV18 and TRBJ1-6, the complete variable domain reads NAGVMQNPRHLVRRRGQEARLRCSPMKGHSHVYWYRQLPEEGLKFMVYLQKENIIDESGMPKERFSAEFPKEGPSILRIQQVVRGDSAAYFCASSPDTGRSSPLHFGNGTRLTVT.

In this sample, this clone turned up many times. The read terminates 3 residues ahead of where the CDR3 ends, so the germline J gene completes it. This chain joins TRBV3-1 (or the pseudogene TRBV3-2) and TRBJ1-1; TRBD1 might be the D (6 bases). The ends were cut back, 6 bases at V and 6 bases at J, with 14 bases in the middle. Germline-derived CDR1 and CDR2 are LGHDT and YNNKEL (reference sequence). The CDR3 runs to 13 residues. CDR3 amino acids: CASRSGHVAEAFF. CDR3 bases read: TGTGCCAGCAGATCGGGACATGTCGCTGAA.

This clone is deemed medium-sized (0.01 to 0.1%). Read coverage stops 3 residues before the CDR3 terminus; the germline J gene supplies the remainder. This chain uses TRBV19 with TRBJ2-5; TRBD2 is a possible D gene (6 bases). Trimming removed 4 bases from V and 4 bases from J, with 13 bases in between. The CDR3 totals 14 residues. In germline, CDR1 is LNHDA, CDR2 SQIVND (reference sequence). The CDR3: CASSTRIGGETQYF. The DNA read from the CDR3 is TGTGCCAGTAGTACCAGAATCGGGGGAGAGACC. Complete variable domain (other parts from reference TRBV19 and TRBJ2-5): DGGITQSPKYLFRKEGQNVTLSCEQNLNHDAMYWYRQDPGQGLRLIYYSQIVNDFQKGDIAEGYSVSREKKESFPLTVTSAQKNPTAFYLCASSTRIGGETQYFGPGTRLLVL.

In its sample, this clone ranks as medium-sized. The read finishes 3 residues shy of the CDR3 end, and the germline J gene is used to complete it. The chain couples TRBV20-1 to TRBJ1-5; maybe TRBD1 (5 bases). The CDR3 spans 11 residues. V lost 5 bases, J lost 8 bases, and 10 bases lay in between. CDR1 DFQATT and CDR2 SNEGSKA come from the germline V gene (reference sequence). The CDR3 bases that were read are TGCAGTGCTGGACACCTCGAGCCC. This codes for CSAGHLEP. The CDR3 as a whole reads CSAGHLEPQHF.

This clone is deemed medium-sized (0.01 to 0.1%). From the germline J gene comes the end of the CDR3, since the read stops 3 residues before it. J is TRBJ1-5 and V is TRBV2; TRBD1 is a possible D gene (5 bases). CDR1 is SNHLY, CDR2 FYNNEI, per germline. V lost 2 bases, J lost 3 bases, and 11 bases lay in between. The length of the CDR3 is 15 residues. CDR3 bases read: TGTGCCAGCAGTGAACTGGGGGGATTCAATCAGCCC. It is translated as CASSELGGFNQP. The entire CDR3 protein reads CASSELGGFNQPQHF.